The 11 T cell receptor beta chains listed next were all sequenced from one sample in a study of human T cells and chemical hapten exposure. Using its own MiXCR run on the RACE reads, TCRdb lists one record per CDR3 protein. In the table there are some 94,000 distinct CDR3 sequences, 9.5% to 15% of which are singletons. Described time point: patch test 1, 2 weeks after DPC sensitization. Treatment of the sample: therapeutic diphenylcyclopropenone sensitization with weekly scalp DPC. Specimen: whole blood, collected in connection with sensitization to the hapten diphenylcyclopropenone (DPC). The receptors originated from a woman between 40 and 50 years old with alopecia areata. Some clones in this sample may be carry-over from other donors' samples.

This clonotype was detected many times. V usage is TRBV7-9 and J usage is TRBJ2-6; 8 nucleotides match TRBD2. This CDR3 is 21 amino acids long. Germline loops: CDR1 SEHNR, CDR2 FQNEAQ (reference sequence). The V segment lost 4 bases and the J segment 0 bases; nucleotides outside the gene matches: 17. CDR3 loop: CASSSTRTSSLIHSGANVLTF. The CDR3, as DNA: TGTGCCAGCAGCTCCACTCGGACTAGCAGTTTAATCCACTCTGGGGCCAACGTCCTGACTTTC.

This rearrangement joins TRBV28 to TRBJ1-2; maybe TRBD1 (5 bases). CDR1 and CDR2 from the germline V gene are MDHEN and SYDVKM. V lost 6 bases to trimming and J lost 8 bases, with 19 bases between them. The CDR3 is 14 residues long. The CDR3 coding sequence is TGTGCCAGCAGCCCCGCTGACGGGGCTGGGGGCTACACCTTC. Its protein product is CASSPADGAGGYTF.

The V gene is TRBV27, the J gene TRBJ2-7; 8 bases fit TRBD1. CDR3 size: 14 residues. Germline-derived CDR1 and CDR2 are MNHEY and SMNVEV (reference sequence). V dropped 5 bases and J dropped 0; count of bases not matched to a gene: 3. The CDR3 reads CASSHGQGSYEQYF. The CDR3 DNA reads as TGTGCCAGCAGTCACGGACAGGGCTCCTACGAGCAGTACTTC.

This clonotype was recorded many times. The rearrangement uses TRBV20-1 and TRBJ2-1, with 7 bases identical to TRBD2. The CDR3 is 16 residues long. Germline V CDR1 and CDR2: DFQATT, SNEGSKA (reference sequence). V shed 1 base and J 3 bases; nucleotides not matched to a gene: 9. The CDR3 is CSARAAAGEIYNEQFF. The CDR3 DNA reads TGCAGTGCTAGAGCTGCGGCGGGAGAGATCTACAATGAGCAGTTCTTC.

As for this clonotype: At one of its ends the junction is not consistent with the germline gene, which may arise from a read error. CDR3 in amino acids: CASSFHGGNAEAFF. The CDR3 nucleotides read TGTGCCAGCAGTTTTCATGGGGGGAACGCTGAAGCTTTCTTT. The chain joins TRBV28 to TRBJ1-1; D perhaps matches TRBD1 (5 bases). The germline V gene has CDR1 MDHEN and CDR2 SYDVKM. The length of the CDR3 is 14 residues. Together with reference TRBV28 and TRBJ1-1, the CDR3 gives the full variable domain: DVKVTQSSRYLVKRTGEKVFLECVQDMDHENMFWYRQDPGLGLRLIYFSYDVKMKEKGDIPEGYSVSREKKERFSLILESASTNQTSMYLCASSFHGGNAEAFFGQGTRLTVV.

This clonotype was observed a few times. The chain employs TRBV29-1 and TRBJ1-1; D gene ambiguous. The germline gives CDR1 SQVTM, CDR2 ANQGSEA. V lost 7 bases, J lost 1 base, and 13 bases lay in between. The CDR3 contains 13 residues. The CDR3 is CSATDGKNTEAFF. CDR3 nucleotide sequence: TGCAGCGCCACGGACGGGAAGAACACTGAAGCTTTCTTT.

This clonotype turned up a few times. CDR3 protein: CASTITGASGANVLTF. CDR3 coding DNA: TGTGCCAGCACCATCACAGGGGCTTCTGGGGCCAACGTCCTGACTTTC. The rearrangement joins TRBV4-2 to TRBJ2-6; TRBD1 matches 7 bases. This CDR3 has 16 amino acids. Germline V CDR1 and CDR2: LGHNA, YNFKEQ. The V and J ends lost 7 bases and 1 base, in that order; junction bases with no gene match: 7.

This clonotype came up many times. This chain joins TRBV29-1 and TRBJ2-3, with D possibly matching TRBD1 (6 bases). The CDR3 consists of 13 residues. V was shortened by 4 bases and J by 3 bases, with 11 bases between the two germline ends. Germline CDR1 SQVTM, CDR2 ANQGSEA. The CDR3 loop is CSVGTGQTDTQYF. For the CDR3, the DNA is TGCAGCGTTGGAACAGGGCAAACAGATACGCAGTATTTT.

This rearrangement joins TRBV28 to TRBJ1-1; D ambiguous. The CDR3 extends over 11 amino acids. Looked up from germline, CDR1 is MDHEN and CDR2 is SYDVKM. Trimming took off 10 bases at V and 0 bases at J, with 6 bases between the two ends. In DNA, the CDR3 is TGTGCCATTACCCTGAACACTGAAGCTTTCTTT. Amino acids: CAITLNTEAFF.

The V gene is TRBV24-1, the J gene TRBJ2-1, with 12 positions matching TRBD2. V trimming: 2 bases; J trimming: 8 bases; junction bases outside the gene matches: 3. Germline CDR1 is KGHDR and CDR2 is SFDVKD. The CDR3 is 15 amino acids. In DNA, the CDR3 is TGTGCCACCAGTGATTGGACTAGCGGGGTCGATGAGCAGTTCTTC. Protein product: CATSDWTSGVDEQFF.

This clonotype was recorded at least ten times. The CDR3: CASSSGRVNYGYTF. The CDR3 DNA follows: TGTGCCAGCAGTTCCGGCAGGGTCAACTATGGCTACACCTTC. This rearrangement joins TRBV6-2 or TRBV6-3 to TRBJ1-2; TRBD1 is a possible D gene (5 bases). The CDR3 runs to 14 residues. The V end was cut by 4 bases, the J end by 2 bases, with 11 bases between. Per the germline V gene, CDR1 is MNHEY and CDR2 is SVGEGT.